This T cell receptor (beta chain) derives from a study of T-cell memory formation after mild COVID-19. 5'RACE primed at constant segments yielded TCR alpha and TCR beta cDNA libraries bearing sample barcodes and UMIs. TCRdb reprocessed the 5' RACE reads with MiXCR, giving one entry per CDR3 protein. The data contain 50,000 or so distinct CDR3 sequences, approximately 9% of them singletons. This clonotype was seen many times. Its antigen is unknown. The V end was cut by 0 bases, the J end by 6 bases, with 12 bases between. Per germline, CDR1 DFQATT and CDR2 SNEGSKA (reference sequence). The CDR3 consists of 14 residues. Broader study findings: There was no confirmation that second-wave clones peaking on day 37 were SARS-CoV-2 specific. There were some responding clones in pre-infection memory, which suggested that cross-reactive memory had joined.

The receptor was derived from an adult woman who had mild COVID-19 (a few samples of this study predate the infection). Cell type and time point are not known. The rearrangement uses TRBV20-1 and TRBJ2-1; TRBD1 is a possible D gene (5 bases). The sequencing sample was made of PBMCs or a T cell subset sorted from them (not recorded which). The chain's CDR3 is CSARDGRGSNEQFF. CDR3 coding DNA: TGCAGTGCTAGAGATGGAAGGGGATCCAATGAGCAGTTCTTC.